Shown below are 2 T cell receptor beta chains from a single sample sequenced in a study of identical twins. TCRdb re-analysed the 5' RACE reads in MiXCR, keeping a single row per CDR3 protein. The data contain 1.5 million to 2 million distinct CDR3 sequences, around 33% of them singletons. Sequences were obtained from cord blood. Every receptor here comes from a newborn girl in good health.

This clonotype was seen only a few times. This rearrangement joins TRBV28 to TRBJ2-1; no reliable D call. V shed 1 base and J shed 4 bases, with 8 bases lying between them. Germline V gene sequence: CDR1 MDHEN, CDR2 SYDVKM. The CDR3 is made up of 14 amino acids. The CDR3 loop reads CASSLLTLYNEQFF. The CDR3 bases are TGTGCCAGCAGTTTATTAACTTTATACAATGAGCAGTTCTTC.

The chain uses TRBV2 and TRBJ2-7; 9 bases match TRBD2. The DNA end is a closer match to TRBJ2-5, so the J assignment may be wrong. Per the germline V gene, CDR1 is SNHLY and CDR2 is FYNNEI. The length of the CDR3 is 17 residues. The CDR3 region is CASKIAGVSLTKETQYF. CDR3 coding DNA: TGTGCCAGCAAAATAGCGGGAGTGAGTCTGACGAAAGAGACCCAGTACTTC.